This TCR beta chain derives from a study of human T cells and chemical hapten exposure. V lost 7 bases to trimming and J lost 2 bases, with 6 bases between them. Germline-derived CDR1 and CDR2 are MDHEN and SYDVKM. The CDR3 consists of 12 residues. TCRdb re-analysed the RACE reads in MiXCR, keeping a single row per CDR3 protein. In the table there are some 52,000 distinct CDR3 sequences, roughly 10% of which are singletons. Indicated time point: patch test 3, about 24 weeks after DPC sensitization. Treatment reported: therapeutic diphenylcyclopropenone sensitization with weekly scalp DPC. Prior to application of each patch test, blood was drawn.

The specimen was whole blood, collected in connection with sensitization to the hapten diphenylcyclopropenone (DPC). The receptor was isolated from a woman between 40 and 55 years old with alopecia areata. Some clones in this sample may be carry-over from other donors' samples. The chain links TRBV28 to TRBJ1-5; D not certain. The CDR3 region has the DNA TGTGCCAGCAAGTCAGGCAATCAGCCCCAGCATTTT. It is translated as CASKSGNQPQHF. Full variable domain (missing parts from reference TRBV28 and TRBJ1-5): DVKVTQSSRYLVKRTGEKVFLECVQDMDHENMFWYRQDPGLGLRLIYFSYDVKMKEKGDIPEGYSVSREKKERFSLILESASTNQTSMYLCASKSGNQPQHFGDGTRLSIL.